This T cell receptor beta chain was recovered during a study of T cell responses to AZD1222 COVID-19 vaccine. Across the whole study: Second-dose schedules of about 4 or about 12 weeks were combined.

A remark on this clone: Its antigen is not identified.

Study outcomes and limitations: Donors were chiefly white British, with a greater number of females, and clonal diversity was perhaps underestimated. Vaccine-associated CD4 TCRs ranged over spike, dominating at 160-218 and 743-854.

The V gene lost 7 bases and the J gene lost 0 bases, with 27 bases spanning the gap. This CDR3 has 19 residues. Germline lookup yields CDR1 SNHLY and CDR2 FYNNEI. Generated by immunoSEQ multiplex PCR, the TCRdb table keeps only in-frame clones and is missing some. The sample consists of under 200,000 clones, roughly 90% of them appearing once. The rearrangement uses TRBV2 and TRBJ1-2, with D possibly being TRBD1 (5 bases). The sequenced sample was peripheral blood, obtained on day 0 of AZD1222 vaccination. The TCR sequence derives from an adult in good health. As DNA, the CDR3 is TGTGCCAGCAAGCCGGGACTCAGGGTCGTTTCGGTGGCTAACTATGGCTACACCTTC. It encodes CASKPGLRVVSVANYGYTF.